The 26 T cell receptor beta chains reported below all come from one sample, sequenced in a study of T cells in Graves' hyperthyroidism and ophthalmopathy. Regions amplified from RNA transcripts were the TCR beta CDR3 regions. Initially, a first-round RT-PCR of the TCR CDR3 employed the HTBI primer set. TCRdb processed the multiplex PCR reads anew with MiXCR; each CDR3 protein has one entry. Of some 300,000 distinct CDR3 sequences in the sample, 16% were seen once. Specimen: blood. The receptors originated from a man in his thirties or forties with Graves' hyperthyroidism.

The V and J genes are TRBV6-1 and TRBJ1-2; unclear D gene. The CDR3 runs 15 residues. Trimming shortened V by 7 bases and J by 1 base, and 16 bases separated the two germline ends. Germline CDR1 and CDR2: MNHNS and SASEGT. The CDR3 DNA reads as TGTGCCAGCATCACCTATGAGACTCTTAACTATGGCTACACCTTC. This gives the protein CASITYETLNYGYTF.

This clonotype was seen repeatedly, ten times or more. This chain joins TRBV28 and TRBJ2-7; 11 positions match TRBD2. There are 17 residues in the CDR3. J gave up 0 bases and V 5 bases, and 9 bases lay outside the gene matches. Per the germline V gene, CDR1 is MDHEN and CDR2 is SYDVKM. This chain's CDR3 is CASSPRTSGYSSYEQYF. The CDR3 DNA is TGTGCCAGCAGTCCTCGGACTAGCGGGTATAGCTCCTACGAGCAGTACTTC.

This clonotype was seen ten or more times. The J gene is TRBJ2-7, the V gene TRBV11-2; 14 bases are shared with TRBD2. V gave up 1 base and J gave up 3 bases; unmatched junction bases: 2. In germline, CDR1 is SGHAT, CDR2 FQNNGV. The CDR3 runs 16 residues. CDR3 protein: CASSLGTSGRLYEQYF. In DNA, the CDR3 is TGTGCCAGCAGCTTAGGGACTAGCGGGAGGCTCTACGAGCAGTACTTC. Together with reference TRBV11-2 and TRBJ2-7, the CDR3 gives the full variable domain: EAGVAQSPRYKIIEKRQSVAFWCNPISGHATLYWYQQILGQGPKLLIQFQNNGVVDDSQLPKDRFSAERLKGVDSTLKIQPAKLEDSAVYLCASSLGTSGRLYEQYFGPGTRLTVT.

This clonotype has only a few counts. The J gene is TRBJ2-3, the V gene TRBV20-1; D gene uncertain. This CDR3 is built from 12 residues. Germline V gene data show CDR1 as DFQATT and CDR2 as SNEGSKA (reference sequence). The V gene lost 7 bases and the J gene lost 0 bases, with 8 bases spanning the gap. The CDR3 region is CSGAASTDTQYF. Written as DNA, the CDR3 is TGCAGTGGCGCAGCGAGCACAGATACGCAGTATTTT.

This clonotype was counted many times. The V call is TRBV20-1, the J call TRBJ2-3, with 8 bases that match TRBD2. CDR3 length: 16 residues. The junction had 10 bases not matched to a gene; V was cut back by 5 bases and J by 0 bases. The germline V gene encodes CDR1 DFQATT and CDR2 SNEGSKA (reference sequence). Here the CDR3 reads CSAQPWAGGSTDTQYF. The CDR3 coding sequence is TGCAGTGCTCAACCATGGGCGGGAGGAAGCACAGATACGCAGTATTTT.

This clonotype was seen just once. The CDR3 sequence is CASSEGGQSYGYTF. For the CDR3, the DNA is TGTGCCAGCAGTGAAGGCGGTCAGAGCTATGGCTACACCTTC. The rearrangement links TRBV6-1 to TRBJ1-2; D unresolved. Germline-derived CDR1 and CDR2 are MNHNS and SASEGT. With 1 base removed from V and 4 bases from J, the gap between germline ends came to 10 bases. The CDR3 totals 14 residues.

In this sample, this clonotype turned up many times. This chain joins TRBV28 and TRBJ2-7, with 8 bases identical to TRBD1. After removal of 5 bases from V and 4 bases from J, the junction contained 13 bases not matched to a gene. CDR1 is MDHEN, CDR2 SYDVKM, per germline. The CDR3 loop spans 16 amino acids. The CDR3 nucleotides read TGTGCCAGCAGTCCCCCGGTGGCAGGGGGCTTATACGAGCAGTACTTC. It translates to CASSPPVAGGLYEQYF.

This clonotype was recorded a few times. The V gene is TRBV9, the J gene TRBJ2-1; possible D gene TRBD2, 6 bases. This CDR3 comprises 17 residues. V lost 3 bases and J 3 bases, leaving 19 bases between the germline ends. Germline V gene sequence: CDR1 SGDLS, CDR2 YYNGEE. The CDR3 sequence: CASSEGGPGGLYNEQFF. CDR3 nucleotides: TGTGCCAGCAGCGAGGGAGGTCCGGGCGGGCTCTACAATGAGCAGTTCTTC.

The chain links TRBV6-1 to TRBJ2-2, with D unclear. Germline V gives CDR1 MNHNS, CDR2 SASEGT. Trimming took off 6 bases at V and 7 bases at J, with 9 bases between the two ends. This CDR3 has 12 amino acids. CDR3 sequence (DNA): TGTGCCAGCAGGAGCCTCGGCGGGGAGCTGTTTTTT. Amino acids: CASRSLGGELFF.

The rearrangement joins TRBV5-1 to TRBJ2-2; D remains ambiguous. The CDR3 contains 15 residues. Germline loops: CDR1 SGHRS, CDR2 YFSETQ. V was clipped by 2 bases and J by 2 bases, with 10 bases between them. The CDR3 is CASSFGQENTGELFF. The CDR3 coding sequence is TGCGCCAGCAGCTTTGGGCAGGAAAACACCGGGGAGCTGTTTTTT.

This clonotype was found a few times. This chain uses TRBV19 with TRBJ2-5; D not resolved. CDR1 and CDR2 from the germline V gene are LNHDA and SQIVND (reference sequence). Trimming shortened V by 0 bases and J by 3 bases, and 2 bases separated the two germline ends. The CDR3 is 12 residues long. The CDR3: CASSIEEETQYF. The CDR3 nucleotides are TGTGCCAGTAGTATAGAGGAAGAGACCCAGTACTTC.

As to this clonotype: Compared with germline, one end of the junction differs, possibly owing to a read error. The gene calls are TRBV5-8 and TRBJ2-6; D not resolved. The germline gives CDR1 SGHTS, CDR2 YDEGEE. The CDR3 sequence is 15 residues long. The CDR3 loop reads CASTLSGSGANVLTF. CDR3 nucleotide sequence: TGTGCCAGCACCTTGTCTGGTTCTGGGGCCAACGTCCTGACTTTC. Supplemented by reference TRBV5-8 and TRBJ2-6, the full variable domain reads EAGVTQSPTHLIKTRGQQATLRCSPISGHTSVYWYQQALGLGLQFLLWYDEGEERNRGNFPPRFSGRQFPNYSSELNVNALELEDSALYLCASTLSGSGANVLTFGAGSRLTVL.

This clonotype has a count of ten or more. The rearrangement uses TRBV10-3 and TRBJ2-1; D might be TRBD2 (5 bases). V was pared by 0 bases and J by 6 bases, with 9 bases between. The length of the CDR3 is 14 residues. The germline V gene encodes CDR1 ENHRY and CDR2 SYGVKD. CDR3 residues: CAISESTRGNEQFF. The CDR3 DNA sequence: TGTGCCATCAGTGAGTCCACCCGGGGCAATGAGCAGTTCTTC.

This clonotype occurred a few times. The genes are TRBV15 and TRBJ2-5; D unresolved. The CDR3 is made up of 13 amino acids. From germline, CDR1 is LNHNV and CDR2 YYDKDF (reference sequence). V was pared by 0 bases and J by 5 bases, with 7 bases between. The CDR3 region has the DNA TGTGCCACCAGCAGAGATATTTCGGAGACCCAGTACTTC. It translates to CATSRDISETQYF.

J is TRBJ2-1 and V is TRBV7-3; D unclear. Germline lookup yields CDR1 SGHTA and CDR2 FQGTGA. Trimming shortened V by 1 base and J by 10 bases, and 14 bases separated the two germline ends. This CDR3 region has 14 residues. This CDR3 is CASSLNPLSEEQFF. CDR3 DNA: TGTGCCAGCAGCTTAAACCCCCTATCCGAGGAGCAGTTCTTC.

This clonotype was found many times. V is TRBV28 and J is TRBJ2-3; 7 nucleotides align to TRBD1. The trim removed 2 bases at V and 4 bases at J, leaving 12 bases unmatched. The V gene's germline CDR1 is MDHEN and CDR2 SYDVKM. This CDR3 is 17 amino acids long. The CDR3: CASSLEPGTDLSDTQYF. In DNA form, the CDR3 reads TGTGCCAGCAGTTTAGAACCCGGGACAGATCTCTCAGATACGCAGTATTTT.

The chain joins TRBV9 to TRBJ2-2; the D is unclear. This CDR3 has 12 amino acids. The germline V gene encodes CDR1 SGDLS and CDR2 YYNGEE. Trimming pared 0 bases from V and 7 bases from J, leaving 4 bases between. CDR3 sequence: CASSVEHGELFF. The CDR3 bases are TGTGCCAGCAGCGTAGAGCACGGGGAGCTGTTTTTT.

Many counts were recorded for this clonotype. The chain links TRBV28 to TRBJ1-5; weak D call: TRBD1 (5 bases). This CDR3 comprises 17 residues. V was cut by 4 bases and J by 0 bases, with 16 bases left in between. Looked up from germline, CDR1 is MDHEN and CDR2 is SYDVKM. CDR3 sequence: CASSWGRLFYSNQPQHF. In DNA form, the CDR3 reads TGTGCCAGCAGTTGGGGACGGCTATTTTATAGCAATCAGCCCCAGCATTTT.

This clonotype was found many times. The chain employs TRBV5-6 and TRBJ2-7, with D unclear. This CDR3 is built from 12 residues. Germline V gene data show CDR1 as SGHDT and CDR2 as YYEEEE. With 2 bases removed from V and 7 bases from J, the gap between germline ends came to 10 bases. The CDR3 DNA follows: TGTGCCAGCAGCTTATACCTGGGGGAGCAGTACTTC. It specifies CASSLYLGEQYF. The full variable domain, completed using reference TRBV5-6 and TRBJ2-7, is DAGVTQSPTHLIKTRGQQVTLRCSPKSGHDTVSWYQQALGQGPQFIFQYYEEEERQRGNFPDRFSGHQFPNYSSELNVNALLLGDSALYLCASSLYLGEQYFGPGTRLTVT.

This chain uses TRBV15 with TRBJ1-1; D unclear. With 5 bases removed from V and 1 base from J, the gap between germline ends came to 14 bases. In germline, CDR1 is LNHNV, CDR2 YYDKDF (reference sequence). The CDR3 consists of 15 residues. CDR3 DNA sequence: TGTGCCACCAGCTTCCAACGCTGGGGGAACACTGAAGCTTTCTTT. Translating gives CATSFQRWGNTEAFF.

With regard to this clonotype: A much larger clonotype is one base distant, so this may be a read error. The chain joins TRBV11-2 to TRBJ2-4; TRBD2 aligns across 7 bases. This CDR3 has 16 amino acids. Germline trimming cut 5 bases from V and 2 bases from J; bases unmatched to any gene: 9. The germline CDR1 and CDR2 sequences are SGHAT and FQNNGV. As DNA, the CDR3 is TGTGCCAGCAGCAGACTGACTAGCAGATCCAAAAACATTCAGTACTTC. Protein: CASSRLTSRSKNIQYF.

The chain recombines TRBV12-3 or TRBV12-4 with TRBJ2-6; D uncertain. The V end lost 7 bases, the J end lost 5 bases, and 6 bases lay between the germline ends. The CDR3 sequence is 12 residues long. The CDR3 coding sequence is TGTGCCAGCACCCTCCGGGCCAACGTCCTGACTTTC. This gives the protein CASTLRANVLTF.

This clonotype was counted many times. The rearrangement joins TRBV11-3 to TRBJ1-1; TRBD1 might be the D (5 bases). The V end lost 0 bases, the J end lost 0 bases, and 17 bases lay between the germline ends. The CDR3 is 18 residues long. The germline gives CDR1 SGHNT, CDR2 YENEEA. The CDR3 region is CASSLDLAGWGMNTEAFF. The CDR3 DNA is TGTGCCAGCAGCTTAGATCTCGCAGGGTGGGGGATGAACACTGAAGCTTTCTTT.

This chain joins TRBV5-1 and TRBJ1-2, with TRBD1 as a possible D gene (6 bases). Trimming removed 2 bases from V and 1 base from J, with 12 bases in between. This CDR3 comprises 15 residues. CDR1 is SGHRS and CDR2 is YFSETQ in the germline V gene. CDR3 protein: CASSFFAGVNYGYTF. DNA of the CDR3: TGCGCCAGCAGCTTTTTTGCAGGGGTTAACTATGGCTACACCTTC.

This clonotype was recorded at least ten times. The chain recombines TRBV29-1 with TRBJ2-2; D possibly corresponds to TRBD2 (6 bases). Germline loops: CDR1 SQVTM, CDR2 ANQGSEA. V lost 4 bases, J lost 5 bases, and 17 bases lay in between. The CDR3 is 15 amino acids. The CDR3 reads CSVGGGWGRTGELFF. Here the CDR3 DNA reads TGCAGCGTTGGAGGAGGGTGGGGCCGTACCGGGGAGCTGTTTTTT.

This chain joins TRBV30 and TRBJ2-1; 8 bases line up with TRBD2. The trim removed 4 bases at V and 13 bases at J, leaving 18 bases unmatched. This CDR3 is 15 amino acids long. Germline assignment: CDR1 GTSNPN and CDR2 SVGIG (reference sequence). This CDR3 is CAWKSLAGGNSLQFF. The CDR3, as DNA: TGTGCCTGGAAAAGTCTAGCGGGTGGAAATAGCTTACAGTTCTTC.